The 5 T cell receptor beta chains below all came from one sample that was sequenced in a study of cytomegalovirus exposure and HLA in healthy donors (dated by TCRdb to about 2017). Library preparation used the immunoSEQ multiplex PCR assay. What TCRdb holds here is the immuneACCESS table cut down to in-frame rearrangements. Part of the clones is not present; checked against another copy, under half of the missing clones reflect an unresolved V gene, and the others are unexplained. This sample gives some 120,000 clones in total; 85% to 90% of them show up just once. The leading ten clones occupy 1.1% of the sample. The sequenced sample was PBMCs. Receptors originate from a woman between 18 and 29 years old in good health and CMV-seronegative.

V and J are TRBV18 and TRBJ2-7, with D possibly matching TRBD1 (6 bases). The CDR3 loop spans 14 amino acids. Germline V gene sequence: CDR1 KGHSH, CDR2 LQKENI. V lost 4 bases and J 3 bases, leaving 13 bases between the germline ends. In nucleotides, the CDR3 is TGTGCCAGCTCACGGACAGTAACTGACTACGAGCAGTACTTC. Translation gives CASSRTVTDYEQYF.

This chain uses TRBV6-5 with TRBJ1-4; D remains ambiguous. Trimming stripped 6 bases from V and 0 bases from J, with 11 bases between. CDR1 is MNHEY and CDR2 is SVGAGI in the germline V gene. The CDR3 totals 15 residues. Here the CDR3 reads CASSPVQSTNEKLFF. Here the CDR3 DNA reads TGTGCCAGCAGCCCCGTTCAGTCAACTAATGAAAAACTGTTTTTT.

The chain is built from TRBV7-9 and TRBJ1-3, with D perhaps matching TRBD1 (5 bases). This CDR3 region has 15 residues. V lost 5 bases to trimming and J lost 1 base, with 12 bases between them. Germline-derived CDR1 and CDR2 are SEHNR and FQNEAQ (reference sequence). The CDR3 spells CASSQLGGSGNTIYF. In nucleotides, the CDR3 is TGTGCCAGCAGCCAACTGGGGGGTTCTGGAAACACCATATATTTT.

V gene TRBV7-2 combines with J gene TRBJ2-7; maybe TRBD1 (6 bases). Trimming stripped 4 bases from V and 0 bases from J, with 13 bases between. Germline loops: CDR1 SGHTA, CDR2 FQGNSA. The CDR3 has 15 residues. DNA for the CDR3: TGTGCCAGCAGCTGGGGGACATCATTCTCCTACGAGCAGTACTTC. Its protein is CASSWGTSFSYEQYF.

The chain carries TRBV10-3 and TRBJ1-1, with D perhaps TRBD1 (5 bases). Germline V lookup: CDR1 ENHRY, CDR2 SYGVKD. The length of the CDR3 is 16 residues. The ends were cut back, 2 bases at V and 0 bases at J, with 13 bases in the middle. The CDR3 loop is CAISEEQARMNTEAFF. The CDR3 DNA follows: TGTGCCATCAGTGAGGAACAGGCTCGCATGAACACTGAAGCTTTCTTT.